Listed below are T cell receptor beta chains from one sample, sequenced in a study of T cell changes during pregnancy in multiple sclerosis. The protocol was immunoSEQ multiplex PCR, while the TCRdb copy is restricted to in-frame clones and leaves out a portion. The data show approximately 40,000 clones, with about 92% seen just once and less than 0.8% held by the top ten. This specimen was CD4+ T cells from peripheral blood mononuclear cells, taken in the third trimester of pregnancy. Every receptor here comes from a female donor with multiple sclerosis, enrolled in a pregnancy study. The CDR3 runs from the conserved cysteine through the conserved F or W. D genes are given only for firm matches. Clone size, where shown, is once, few, many, or a class for clones that have expanded.

abundance	v_gene	d_gene	j_gene	CDR3aa	CDR3nt
.	TRBV5-1	TRBD1	TRBJ1-5	CASSPTGERLGPQHF	TGCGCCAGCAGCCCGACAGGGGAGAGGTTAGGGCCCCAGCATTTT
.	TRBV5-5	.	TRBJ2-1	CASSLTGSLDNEQFF	TGTGCCAGCAGCTTGACCGGGAGCTTAGACAATGAGCAGTTCTTC
.	TRBV19	.	TRBJ2-7	CASSIGQGSEQYF	TGTGCCAGTAGTATAGGCCAGGGATCCGAGCAGTACTTC
once	TRBV6-1	TRBD2	TRBJ2-7	CASGSSGSFHEQYF	TGTGCCAGCGGGTCTAGCGGGAGTTTCCACGAGCAGTACTTC
once	TRBV29-1	TRBD2	TRBJ2-1	CSVSERETNEQFF	TGCAGCGTTTCCGAGCGGGAGACCAATGAGCAGTTCTTC
.	TRBV9	TRBD2	TRBJ2-4	CASSVGASGTQNIQYF	TGTGCCAGCAGCGTAGGAGCTAGCGGGACCCAAAACATTCAGTACTTC
.	TRBV29-1	TRBD2	TRBJ2-1	CSATARLAEVYNEQFF	TGCAGCGCCACAGCCAGACTAGCGGAGGTCTACAATGAGCAGTTCTTC
.	TRBV5-1	TRBD2	TRBJ2-5	CASRGTNQETQYF	TGCGCCAGCAGAGGGACTAACCAAGAGACCCAGTACTTC
once	TRBV7-3	TRBD2	TRBJ2-5	CASSSRTSGRTGETQYF	TGTGCCAGCAGCTCCCGGACTAGCGGGAGGACCGGAGAGACCCAGTACTTC
once	TRBV18	.	TRBJ1-2	CASSQDSPSGSNYGYTF	TGTGCCAGCTCACAGGACAGCCCTTCGGGTTCTAACTATGGCTACACCTTC
.	TRBV18	.	TRBJ2-2	CASSQSSGELFF	TGTGCCAGCTCACAATCATCCGGGGAGCTGTTTTTT
.	TRBV9	.	TRBJ1-4	CASSLSGGRETNEKLFF	TGTGCCAGCAGCCTAAGTGGGGGCAGGGAAACTAATGAAAAACTGTTTTTT
.	TRBV5-6	.	TRBJ1-1	CASSWGGGRRNTEAFF	TGTGCCAGCAGCTGGGGCGGGGGGCGGAGGAACACTGAAGCTTTCTTT
.	TRBV19	.	TRBJ2-7	CASSIGTGSGEQYF	TGTGCCAGTAGTATAGGAACCGGGAGTGGTGAGCAGTACTTC
.	TRBV5-1	TRBD2	TRBJ2-7	CASSLLAGVSFEQYF	TGCGCCAGCAGCTTACTAGCGGGAGTAAGCTTCGAGCAGTACTTC
.	TRBV21-1	.	TRBJ1-2	CASSPPGTGAPNYGYTF	TGTGCCAGCAGCCCCCCAGGGACAGGCGCTCCTAACTATGGCTACACCTTC
.	TRBV19	.	TRBJ1-2	CASSSAPGQDYDYGYTF	TGTGCCAGTAGTTCAGCCCCGGGACAAGACTACGACTATGGCTACACCTTC
.	TRBV7-7	TRBD2	TRBJ2-5	CASAALAGVRETQYF	TGTGCTAGCGCAGCTCTAGCGGGAGTTAGAGAGACCCAGTACTTC
once	TRBV7-2	TRBD2	TRBJ2-3	CASSLEGTSGGTSTDTQYF	TGTGCCAGCAGCTTAGAGGGGACTAGCGGGGGGACTAGCACAGATACGCAGTATTTT
.	TRBV7-2	.	TRBJ2-2	CASSQSIGTRTGELFF	TGTGCCAGCAGCCAATCTATCGGGACTCGCACCGGGGAGCTGTTTTTT
.	TRBV5-1	.	TRBJ1-3	CASSGMTSSGRNTIYF	TGCGCCAGCAGCGGGATGACAAGTTCGGGGAGAAACACCATATATTTT
.	TRBV28	TRBD1	TRBJ1-2	CASTPPQGAKGYTF	TGTGCCAGCACCCCCCCGCAGGGGGCGAAGGGCTACACCTTC
.	TRBV18	TRBD1	TRBJ2-7	CASSPTRDRAYEQYF	TGTGCCAGCTCACCAACCCGGGACAGGGCCTACGAGCAGTACTTC
.	TRBV9	TRBD1	TRBJ1-4	CASSQDTGGYEKLFF	TGTGCCAGCAGCCAAGATACAGGGGGATACGAAAAACTGTTTTTT
.	TRBV28	.	TRBJ2-4	CASSPGQTLAKNIQYF	TGTGCCAGCAGTCCAGGACAGACGCTAGCCAAAAACATTCAGTACTTC
once	TRBV9	.	TRBJ2-3	CASSVETGSITDTQYF	TGTGCCAGCAGCGTAGAGACGGGATCTATCACAGATACGCAGTATTTT
.	TRBV7-2	.	TRBJ2-1	CASSLTGSSYNEQFF	TGTGCCAGCAGCTTAACAGGGAGCTCCTACAATGAGCAGTTCTTC
.	TRBV5-1	TRBD1	TRBJ1-1	CASSTDRGQATEAFF	TGCGCCAGCAGCACGGACAGGGGGCAAGCGACTGAAGCTTTCTTT
once	TRBV5-4	.	TRBJ2-7	CASSVAGTQYEQYF	TGTGCCAGCAGCGTAGCCGGGACTCAATACGAGCAGTACTTC
.	TRBV11-2	TRBD1	TRBJ1-5	CASSSTDRGNQPQHF	TGTGCCAGCAGCTCTACGGACAGGGGAAACCAGCCCCAGCATTTT
.	TRBV4-1	.	TRBJ1-4	CASSQGQSEKLFF	TGCGCCAGCAGCCAGGGGCAAAGTGAAAAACTGTTTTTT
.	TRBV19	.	TRBJ2-7	CASSTAYEQYF	TGTGCCAGTAGTACCGCCTACGAGCAGTACTTC
once	TRBV18	TRBD1	TRBJ2-7	CASSPPETGGMAYEQYF	TGTGCCAGCTCACCACCCGAGACAGGGGGCATGGCCTACGAGCAGTACTTC
.	TRBV9	.	TRBJ2-7	CASSVSPKGEQQYF	TGTGCCAGCAGCGTATCCCCAAAGGGGGAACAGCAGTACTTC
.	TRBV7-9	TRBD2	TRBJ2-1	CASSLSGTYSEQFF	TGTGCCAGCAGCTTAAGCGGGACCTACTCTGAGCAGTTCTTC
.	TRBV5-1	.	TRBJ2-1	CASSLQSQRYNEQFF	TGCGCCAGCAGCTTGCAATCCCAGAGGTACAATGAGCAGTTCTTC
.	TRBV27	TRBD1	TRBJ2-2	CASSPLARTGGHTGELFF	TGTGCCAGCAGTCCCCTGGCCCGGACAGGGGGCCACACCGGGGAGCTGTTTTTT